This T cell receptor (beta chain) was sequenced for a study of blood T cell repertoires in COVID-19. Trimming removed 0 bases from V and 5 bases from J, with 15 bases in between. Looked up from germline, CDR1 is SGDLS and CDR2 is YYNGEE. The CDR3 is 15 residues long. Under the authors' procedure: Reference gene primers were amplified, and this amplification served to estimate nucleated cell counts. Clones were read by immunoSEQ multiplex PCR, and TCRdb kept only the in-frame ones, dropping some. The V and J calls and clone size were taken over from that table, and D and trimming were inferred from the DNA. The repertoire holds about 180,000 clones, with 80% as singletons.

Material: PBMCs or T cells enriched from blood (not recorded which). The chain couples TRBV9 to TRBJ2-7, with a possible D match to TRBD1 (5 bases). The clonotype originates from a man aged 60-69 years who had been exposed to COVID-19. In nucleotides, the CDR3 is TGTGCCAGCAGCGTAGCTGTAGGACAATCGAACGAGCAGTACTTC. Translating gives CASSVAVGQSNEQYF.